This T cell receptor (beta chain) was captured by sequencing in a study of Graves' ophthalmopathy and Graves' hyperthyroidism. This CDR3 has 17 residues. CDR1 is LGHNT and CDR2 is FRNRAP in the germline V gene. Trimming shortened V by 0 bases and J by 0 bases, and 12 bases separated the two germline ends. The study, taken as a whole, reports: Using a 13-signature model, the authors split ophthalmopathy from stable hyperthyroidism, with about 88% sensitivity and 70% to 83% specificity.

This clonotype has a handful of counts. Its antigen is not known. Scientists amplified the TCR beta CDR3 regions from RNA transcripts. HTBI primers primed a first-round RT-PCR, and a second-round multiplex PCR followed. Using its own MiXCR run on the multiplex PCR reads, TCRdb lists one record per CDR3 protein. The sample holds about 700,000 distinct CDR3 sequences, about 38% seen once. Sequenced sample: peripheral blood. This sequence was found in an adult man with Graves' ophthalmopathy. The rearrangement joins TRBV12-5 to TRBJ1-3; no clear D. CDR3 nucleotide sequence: TGTGCTAGTGGTTTGGTAGCGTTGAGAAACTCTGGAAACACCATATATTTT. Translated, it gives CASGLVALRNSGNTIYF.